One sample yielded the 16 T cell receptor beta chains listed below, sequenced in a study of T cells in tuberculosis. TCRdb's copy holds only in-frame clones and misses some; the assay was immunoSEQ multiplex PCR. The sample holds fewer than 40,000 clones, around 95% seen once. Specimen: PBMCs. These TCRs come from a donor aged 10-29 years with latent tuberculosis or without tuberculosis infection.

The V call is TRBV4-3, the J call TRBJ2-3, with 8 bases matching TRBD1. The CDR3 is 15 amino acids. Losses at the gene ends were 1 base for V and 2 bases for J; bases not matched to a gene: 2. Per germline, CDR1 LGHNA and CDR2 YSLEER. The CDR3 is CASSQGTGLTDTQYF. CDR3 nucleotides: TGCGCCAGCAGCCAAGGGACAGGGCTCACAGATACGCAGTATTTT.

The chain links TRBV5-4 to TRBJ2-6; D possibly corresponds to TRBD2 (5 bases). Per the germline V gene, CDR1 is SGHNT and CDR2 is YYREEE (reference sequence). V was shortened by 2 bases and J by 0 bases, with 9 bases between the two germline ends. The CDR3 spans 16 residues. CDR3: CASSFAGLSGANVLTF. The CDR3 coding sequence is TGTGCCAGCAGCTTTGCGGGCCTCTCTGGGGCCAACGTCCTGACTTTC.

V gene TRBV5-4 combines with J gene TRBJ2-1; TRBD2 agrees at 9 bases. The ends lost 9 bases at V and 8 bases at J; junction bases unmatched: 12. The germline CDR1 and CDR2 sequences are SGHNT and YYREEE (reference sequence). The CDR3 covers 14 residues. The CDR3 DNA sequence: TGTGCCACCTTCCAGAGTAGCGGGAGAGATGAGCAGTTCTTC. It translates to CATFQSSGRDEQFF.

The CDR3: CASSQPLAGRGNEQFF. CDR3 DNA sequence: TGCGCCAGCAGCCAGCCTCTAGCGGGCAGAGGGAATGAGCAGTTCTTC. The gene calls are TRBV4-1 and TRBJ2-1, with 8 nucleotides matching TRBD2. Germline loops: CDR1 MGHRA, CDR2 YSYEKL. V lost 3 bases, J lost 7 bases, and 11 bases stayed unmatched. CDR3 length equals 16 residues.

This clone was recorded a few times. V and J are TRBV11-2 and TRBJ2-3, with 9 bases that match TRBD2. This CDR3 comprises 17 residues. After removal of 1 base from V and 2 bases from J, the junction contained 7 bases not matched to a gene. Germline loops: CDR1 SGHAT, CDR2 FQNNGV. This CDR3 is CASSLGGSGGYTDTQYF. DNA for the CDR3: TGTGCCAGCAGCTTAGGTGGTAGCGGGGGATACACAGATACGCAGTATTTT.

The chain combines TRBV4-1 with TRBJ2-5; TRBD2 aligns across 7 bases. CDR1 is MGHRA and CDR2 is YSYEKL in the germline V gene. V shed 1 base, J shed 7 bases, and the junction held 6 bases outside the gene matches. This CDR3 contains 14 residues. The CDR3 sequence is CASSQVSGGGTQYF. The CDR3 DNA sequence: TGCGCCAGCAGCCAAGTATCGGGGGGAGGGACCCAGTACTTC.

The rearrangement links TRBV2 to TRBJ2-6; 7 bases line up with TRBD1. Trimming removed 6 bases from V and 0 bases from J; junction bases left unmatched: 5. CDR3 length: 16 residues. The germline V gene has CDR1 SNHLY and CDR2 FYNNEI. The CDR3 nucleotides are TGTGCCAGCAGGAGACAGGGATCCTCTGGGGCCAACGTCCTGACTTTC. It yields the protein CASRRQGSSGANVLTF. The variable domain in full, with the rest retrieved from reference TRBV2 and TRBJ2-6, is EPEVTQTPSHQVTQMGQEVILRCVPISNHLYFYWYRQILGQKVEFLVSFYNNEISEKSEIFDDQFSVERPDGSNFTLKIRSTKLEDSAMYFCASRRQGSSGANVLTFGAGSRLTVL.

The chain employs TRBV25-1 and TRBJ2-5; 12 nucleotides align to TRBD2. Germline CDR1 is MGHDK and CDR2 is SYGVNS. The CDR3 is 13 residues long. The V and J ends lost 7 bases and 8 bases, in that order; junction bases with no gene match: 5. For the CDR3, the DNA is TGTGCCAGCACGCTAGCGGGAGGGGAAACCCAGTACTTC. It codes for CASTLAGGETQYF.

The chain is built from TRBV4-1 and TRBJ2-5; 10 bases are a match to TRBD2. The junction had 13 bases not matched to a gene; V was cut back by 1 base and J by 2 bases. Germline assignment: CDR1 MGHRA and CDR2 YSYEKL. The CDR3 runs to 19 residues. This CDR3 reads CASSQVSLAGDFGQETQYF. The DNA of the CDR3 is TGCGCCAGCAGCCAAGTGTCCCTAGCGGGAGACTTCGGGCAAGAGACCCAGTACTTC.

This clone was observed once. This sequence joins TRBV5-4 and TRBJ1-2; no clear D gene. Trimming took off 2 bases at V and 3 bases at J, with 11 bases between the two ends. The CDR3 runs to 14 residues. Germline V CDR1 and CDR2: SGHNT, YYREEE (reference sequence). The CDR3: CASSFGGSHYGYTF. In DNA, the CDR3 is TGTGCCAGCAGCTTTGGAGGCTCCCACTATGGCTACACCTTC.

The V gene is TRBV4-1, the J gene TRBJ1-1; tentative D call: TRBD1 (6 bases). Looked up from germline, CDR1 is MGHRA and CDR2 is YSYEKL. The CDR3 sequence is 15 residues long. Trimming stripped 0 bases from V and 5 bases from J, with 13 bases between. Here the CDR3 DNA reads TGCGCCAGCAGCCAAGAAGAGGGGGTAATGACTGAAGCTTTCTTT. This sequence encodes CASSQEEGVMTEAFF.

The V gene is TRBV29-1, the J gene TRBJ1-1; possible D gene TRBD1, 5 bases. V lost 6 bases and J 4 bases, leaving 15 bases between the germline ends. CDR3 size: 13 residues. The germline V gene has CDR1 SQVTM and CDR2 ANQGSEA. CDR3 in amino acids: CSVGEGTSTEAFF. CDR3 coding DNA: TGCAGCGTGGGGGAGGGGACGAGCACTGAAGCTTTCTTT.

The CDR3 here is CASSLLGREPYEQYF. The CDR3 DNA reads as TGCGCCAGCAGCTTGTTAGGCAGGGAACCCTACGAGCAGTACTTC. The J gene is TRBJ2-7, the V gene TRBV5-1; possibly TRBD1 for D (5 bases). V lost 1 base to trimming and J lost 2 bases, with 13 bases between them. The germline V gene has CDR1 SGHRS and CDR2 YFSETQ. The CDR3 is 15 residues long.

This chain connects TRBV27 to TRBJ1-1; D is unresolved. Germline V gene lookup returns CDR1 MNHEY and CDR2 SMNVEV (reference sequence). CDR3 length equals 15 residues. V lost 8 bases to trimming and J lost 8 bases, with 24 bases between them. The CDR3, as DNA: TGTGCCAGCGCGCACGATCGGACTATTCCTATAGAAGCTTTCTTT. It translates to CASAHDRTIPIEAFF.

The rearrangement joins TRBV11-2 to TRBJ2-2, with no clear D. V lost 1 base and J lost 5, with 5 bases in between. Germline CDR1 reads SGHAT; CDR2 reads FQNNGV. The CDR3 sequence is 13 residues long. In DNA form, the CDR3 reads TGTGCCAGCAGCTTAGTCCGGACCGGGGAGCTGTTTTTT. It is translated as CASSLVRTGELFF.

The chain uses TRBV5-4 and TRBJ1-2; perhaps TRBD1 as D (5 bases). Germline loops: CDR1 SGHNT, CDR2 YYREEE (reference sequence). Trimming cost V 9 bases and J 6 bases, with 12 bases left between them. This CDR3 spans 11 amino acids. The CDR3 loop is CAIPSGDGYTF. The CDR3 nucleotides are TGTGCCATCCCATCGGGGGATGGCTACACCTTC.